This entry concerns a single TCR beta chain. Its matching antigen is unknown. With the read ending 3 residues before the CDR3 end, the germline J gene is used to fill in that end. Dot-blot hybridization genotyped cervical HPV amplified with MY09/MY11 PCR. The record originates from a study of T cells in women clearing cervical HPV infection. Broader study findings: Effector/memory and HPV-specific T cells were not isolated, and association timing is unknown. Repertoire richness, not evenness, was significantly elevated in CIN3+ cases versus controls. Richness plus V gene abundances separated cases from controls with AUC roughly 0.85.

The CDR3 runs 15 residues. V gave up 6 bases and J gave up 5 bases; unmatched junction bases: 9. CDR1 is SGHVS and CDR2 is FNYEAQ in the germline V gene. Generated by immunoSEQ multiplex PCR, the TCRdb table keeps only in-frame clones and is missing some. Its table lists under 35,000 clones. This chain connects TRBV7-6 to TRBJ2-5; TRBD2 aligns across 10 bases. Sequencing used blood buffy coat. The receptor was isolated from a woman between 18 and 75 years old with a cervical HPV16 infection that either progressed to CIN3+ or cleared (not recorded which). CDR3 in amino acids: CASRGASGGGETQYF. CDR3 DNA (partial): TGTGCCAGCAGGGGGGCTAGCGGGGGCGGGGAGACC.